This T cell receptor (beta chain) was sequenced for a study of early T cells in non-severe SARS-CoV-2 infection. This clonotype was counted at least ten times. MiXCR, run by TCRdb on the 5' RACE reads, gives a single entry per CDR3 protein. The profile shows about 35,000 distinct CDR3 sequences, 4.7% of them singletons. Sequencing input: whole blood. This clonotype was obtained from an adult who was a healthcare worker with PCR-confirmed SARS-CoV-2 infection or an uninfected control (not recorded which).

The CDR3 coding sequence is TGCGCCAGCTCCGAAGCCCGCTCTGGAAACACCATATATTTT. Residues: CASSEARSGNTIYF. The chain employs TRBV5-1 and TRBJ1-3; unclear D gene. Trimming took off 7 bases at V and 0 bases at J, with 11 bases between the two ends. Looked up from germline, CDR1 is SGHRS and CDR2 is YFSETQ. The CDR3 spans 14 residues.